This T cell receptor (beta chain) was recorded in a study of regulatory T cells in long-lasting Graves disease. With respect to this clonotype: A clone one base away is much larger, so this may be a read error.

TCR beta libraries were built with iRepertoire HTBI primers and Arm-PCR of CDR3 regions. In the source study's methods: Identification across samples found 62 TRBV and 11 to 15 TRBJ segments. MiXCR was run by TCRdb on the multiplex PCR reads, yielding one entry per CDR3 protein. The V and J calls, along with clone size, are taken from TCRdb and not from the paper's own processing. The sample carries 420,000 or so distinct CDR3 sequences, roughly 17% recorded once. Time point here: newly diagnosed GD, antithyroid drugs for less than 3 months. Extracted PBMC RNA gave rise to the TCR library. The sample also formed part of further work on T cells in Graves' hyperthyroidism and ophthalmopathy. Per that paper: It was uncontrolled infection, other autoimmune disease, pregnancy or lactation that excluded patients. The TCR CDR3 first-round RT-PCR relied on the HTBI primer set.

The sequenced sample was peripheral blood mononuclear cells (PBMCs), obtained at new diagnosis, from a patient treated with antithyroid drugs. The clonotype originates from a woman aged 18-30 years with Graves disease.

The CDR3 nucleotides read TGTGCCAGCAGCTTAAGCGGGGTCAGCTCCTACAATGAGCAGTACTTC. This translates into CASSLSGVSSYNEQYF. The chain is built from TRBV5-5 and TRBJ2-7; TRBD2 matches at 7 bases. Germline CDR1 reads SGHKS; CDR2 reads YYEKEE (reference sequence). Trimming cost V 2 bases and J 7 bases; bases outside gene matches: 15. CDR3 size: 16 residues.